The 16 T cell receptor beta chains below come from one sample, sequenced in a study of cytomegalovirus exposure and HLA in healthy donors. The PCR used 60 Vbeta and 13 Jbeta primers. Profiled with immunoSEQ multiplex PCR; TCRdb holds only in-frame clones, not every one. Among 150,000 to 200,000 clones listed, 76% were seen once. The specimen sequenced was PBMCs. The origin of the receptors is a male donor in good health and CMV-seronegative.

The gene calls are TRBV4-3 and TRBJ2-6; 9 bases map to TRBD1. Trimming cost V 1 base and J 0 bases; bases outside gene matches: 7. Germline loops: CDR1 LGHNA, CDR2 YSLEER. The length of the CDR3 is 19 residues. The CDR3 bases are TGCGCCAGCAGCCAAGCTTCGGGACAGGGATACTCTGGGGCCAACGTCCTGACTTTC. Translation: CASSQASGQGYSGANVLTF.

This clone occurred once. Mismatch with germline at one junction end may stem from a read error. The rearrangement links TRBV7-2 to TRBJ2-3; TRBD2 aligns across 10 bases. CDR1 and CDR2 from the germline V gene are SGHTA and FQGNSA. The CDR3 consists of 19 residues. The CDR3 region has the DNA TGTGCCAGCAGCTCATTAGGACTAGCGGCCTCCAGAGATCCAGAGACGCAGTATTTT. This sequence encodes CASSSLGLAASRDPETQYF.

The chain couples TRBV5-5 to TRBJ2-3; D gene uncertain. V was pared by 2 bases and J by 4 bases, with 5 bases between. The CDR3 has 12 residues. Germline V CDR1 and CDR2: SGHKS, YYEKEE (reference sequence). CDR3 protein: CASSLRADTQYF. The CDR3 DNA follows: TGTGCCAGCAGCTTACGGGCAGATACGCAGTATTTT.

The chain combines TRBV30 with TRBJ1-2, with a possible D match to TRBD1 (5 bases). The CDR3 loop spans 13 amino acids. The germline CDR1 and CDR2 sequences are GTSNPN and SVGIG (reference sequence). Trimming removed 0 bases from V and 8 bases from J, with 13 bases in between. The CDR3 nucleotides are TGTGCCTGGAGTGTGGGTGGGGCGCAAGGCTACACCTTC. This translates into CAWSVGGAQGYTF.

The chain couples TRBV19 to TRBJ2-3; D is uncertain. Germline V gene sequence: CDR1 LNHDA, CDR2 SQIVND (reference sequence). The CDR3 contains 15 residues. The ends were cut back, 0 bases at V and 2 bases at J, with 9 bases in the middle. Here the CDR3 reads CASSIDLSVTDTQYF. CDR3 in DNA: TGTGCCAGTAGTATAGATCTATCCGTCACAGATACGCAGTATTTT.

CDR3 DNA sequence: TGTGCCAGCAGCATCGCGCCAGGCTATGGCTACACCTTC. It specifies CASSIAPGYGYTF. V usage is TRBV7-3 and J usage is TRBJ1-2, with D uncertain. Germline values: CDR1 SGHTA, CDR2 FQGTGA. The CDR3 spans 13 residues. V was clipped by 5 bases and J by 4 bases, with 11 bases between them.

The V call is TRBV19, the J call TRBJ2-2, with TRBD1 as a possible D gene (6 bases). The V end lost 5 bases, the J end lost 1 base, and 8 bases lay between the germline ends. Germline CDR1 LNHDA, CDR2 SQIVND (reference sequence). The CDR3 length is 14 residues. The CDR3 DNA reads as TGTGCCAGTAGTGAACAGGGGAACACCGGGGAGCTGTTTTTT. Translation: CASSEQGNTGELFF.

The gene calls are TRBV7-2 and TRBJ2-7, with 11 bases that match TRBD2. Unmatched junction bases numbered 6, after V lost 1 base and J lost 13 bases. Germline CDR1 SGHTA, CDR2 FQGNSA. The CDR3 is made up of 13 amino acids. The DNA for the CDR3 is TGTGCCAGCAGCTTAGATCGGACTAGCGGGTCCTACTTC. Translated, it gives CASSLDRTSGSYF.

CDR3 protein: CASSLGQSRPGELFF. CDR3 sequence (DNA): TGCGCCAGCAGCCTGGGACAGTCGAGACCCGGGGAGCTGTTTTTT. The chain combines TRBV4-1 with TRBJ2-2; TRBD1 matches 7 bases. The CDR3 has 15 residues. Losses at the gene ends were 4 bases for V and 6 bases for J; bases not matched to a gene: 8. From germline, CDR1 is MGHRA and CDR2 YSYEKL.

The chain couples TRBV19 to TRBJ1-5; no firm D call. CDR1 is LNHDA and CDR2 is SQIVND in the germline V gene (reference sequence). Deletions cut 6 bases from V and 5 bases from J, with 14 bases between. This CDR3 is built from 14 residues. The CDR3 DNA sequence: TGTGCCAGTAGCCCGGGGAGTCCTTATCAGCCCCAGCATTTT. It is translated as CASSPGSPYQPQHF.

The gene calls are TRBV7-9 and TRBJ1-1; 9 bases match TRBD1. This CDR3 has 15 amino acids. The germline CDR1 and CDR2 sequences are SEHNR and FQNEAQ (reference sequence). V gave up 5 bases and J gave up 5 bases; unmatched junction bases: 9. The CDR3 protein is CASSPWTGEITEAFF. CDR3 coding DNA: TGTGCCAGCAGCCCGTGGACAGGGGAGATTACTGAAGCTTTCTTT.

This clone appeared once. This rearrangement joins TRBV6-5 to TRBJ1-1, with 7 bases that match TRBD1. The CDR3 consists of 14 residues. The germline gives CDR1 MNHEY, CDR2 SVGAGI. Trimming at V came to 4 bases and at J to 0 bases, leaving 2 bases not matched to a gene. This chain's CDR3 is CASSLQGMNTEAFF. Here the CDR3 DNA reads TGTGCCAGCAGTTTACAGGGGATGAACACTGAAGCTTTCTTT.

The count of this clone is one. CDR3 sequence (DNA): TGCGCCAGCAGCTTCCAACAGGGGAACAATTCACCCCTCCACTTT. It is translated as CASSFQQGNNSPLHF. The rearrangement uses TRBV5-1 and TRBJ1-6, with TRBD1 matching 7 bases. CDR1 SGHRS and CDR2 YFSETQ come from the germline V gene. The V gene end was trimmed by 2 bases and the J gene end by 7 bases; junction bases not matched to a gene: 6. The CDR3 spans 15 residues.

The chain combines TRBV19 with TRBJ2-1; the match to TRBD2 covers 8 bases. Germline values: CDR1 LNHDA, CDR2 SQIVND (reference sequence). There are 16 residues in the CDR3. V dropped 5 bases and J dropped 0; count of bases not matched to a gene: 6. The CDR3 DNA sequence: TGTGCCAGTAGTCTGATAGCGGGAAGCTCCTACAATGAGCAGTTCTTC. It yields the protein CASSLIAGSSYNEQFF.

This clone was found a few times. CDR3 in amino acids: CAISVSGTAQETQYF. The CDR3 nucleotides read TGTGCCATCAGTGTCTCCGGGACAGCACAAGAGACCCAGTACTTC. The chain has TRBV10-3 and TRBJ2-5, with TRBD1 matching 7 bases. Germline V gene data show CDR1 as ENHRY and CDR2 as SYGVKD. V trimming: 4 bases; J trimming: 2 bases; junction bases outside the gene matches: 7. The CDR3 is 15 amino acids.

This clone showed up just a few times. The chain links TRBV7-2 to TRBJ2-3; D possibly corresponds to TRBD2 (5 bases). This CDR3 is built from 15 residues. The germline CDR1 and CDR2 sequences are SGHTA and FQGNSA. V was cut by 4 bases and J by 0 bases, with 11 bases left in between. The CDR3 sequence: CASSYGRASTDTQYF. Written as DNA, the CDR3 is TGTGCCAGCAGCTACGGGCGGGCTAGCACAGATACGCAGTATTTT.